The 30 T cell receptor beta chains below come from one sample, sequenced in a study of long-term antiretroviral therapy in people with HIV (dated by TCRdb to between 2021 and 2023). The immunoSEQ hsTCRB v3.0 assay was used at survey level resolution to sequence the TRB variable region. TCRdb mirrors the immuneACCESS table, restricted to in-frame sequences. Some clones are absent from its copies; in checked studies, under half trace to an unresolved V gene, and the reason for the others is unknown. A total of 20,000 to 25,000 clones appear in this sample, just over 85% of them only once. The ten largest clones add up to approximately 4.6% of the sample. Sequenced material: unsorted PBMCs, taken 1.3 years after starting antiretroviral therapy. The source of these receptors is a man in his sixties with HIV.

The chain links TRBV5-1 to TRBJ2-3; 12 nucleotides align to TRBD1. With V trimmed by 4 bases and J by 2 bases, 5 bases remained unmatched. The germline V gene encodes CDR1 SGHRS and CDR2 YFSETQ. The CDR3 sequence is 16 residues long. The CDR3 DNA is TGCGCCAGCAGCACGGGGACAGGGGGCTACACAGATACGCAGTATTTT. Its protein product is CASSTGTGGYTDTQYF.

The chain links TRBV10-3 to TRBJ2-5; D is unclear. The CDR3 extends over 14 amino acids. Germline-derived CDR1 and CDR2 are ENHRY and SYGVKD. V lost 7 bases and J 0 bases, leaving 12 bases between the germline ends. The CDR3 region has the DNA TGTGCCATCATGGGCGGTCTATACCAAGAGACCCAGTACTTC. Translation: CAIMGGLYQETQYF.

J is TRBJ2-7 and V is TRBV20-1; D is uncertain. The length of the CDR3 is 11 residues. V was trimmed by 0 bases and J by 7 bases, leaving 7 bases between them. The germline V gene encodes CDR1 DFQATT and CDR2 SNEGSKA (reference sequence). As DNA, the CDR3 is TGCAGTGCTAGAGAGGGTTCGGAGCAGTACTTC. It yields the protein CSAREGSEQYF.

This sequence joins TRBV28 and TRBJ2-1; 8 nucleotides line up with TRBD2. Germline CDR1 is MDHEN and CDR2 is SYDVKM. V was pared by 6 bases and J by 8 bases, with 6 bases of the junction left unmatched. The CDR3 length is 13 residues. The CDR3: CASSLSGAYEQFF. CDR3 nucleotides: TGTGCCAGCAGCCTTAGCGGGGCCTATGAGCAGTTCTTC. The entire variable domain, with the rest obtained from reference TRBV28 and TRBJ2-1, is as follows: DVKVTQSSRYLVKRTGEKVFLECVQDMDHENMFWYRQDPGLGLRLIYFSYDVKMKEKGDIPEGYSVSREKKERFSLILESASTNQTSMYLCASSLSGAYEQFFGPGTRLTVL.

This chain joins TRBV9 and TRBJ2-3; D is perhaps TRBD1 (5 bases). This CDR3 contains 16 residues. Trimming took off 0 bases at V and 1 base at J, with 12 bases between the two ends. Germline values: CDR1 SGDLS, CDR2 YYNGEE. The CDR3 nucleotides read TGTGCCAGCAGCGTAGGGGGTGGGGCGGGCACAGATACGCAGTATTTT. Translating gives CASSVGGGAGTDTQYF. Full variable domain (rest looked up from reference TRBV9 and TRBJ2-3): DSGVTQTPKHLITATGQRVTLRCSPRSGDLSVYWYQQSLDQGLQFLIQYYNGEERAKGNILERFSAQQFPDLHSELNLSSLELGDSALYFCASSVGGGAGTDTQYFGPGTRLTVL.

The chain recombines TRBV27 with TRBJ1-1; 9 nucleotides align to TRBD1. V was clipped by 5 bases and J by 1 base; unmatched bases: 2. Germline CDR1 reads MNHEY; CDR2 reads SMNVEV (reference sequence). This CDR3 spans 14 amino acids. The CDR3 region has the DNA TGTGCCAGCAGTCTACAGGGGGCGAACACTGAAGCTTTCTTT. This encodes CASSLQGANTEAFF.

V usage is TRBV29-1 and J usage is TRBJ2-2; the D is unclear. The CDR3 consists of 15 residues. Germline CDR1 is SQVTM and CDR2 is ANQGSEA. Deletions cut 4 bases from V and 1 base from J, with 13 bases between. The CDR3 DNA reads TGCAGCGTTGTAACCGGCAGCAAGAACACCGGGGAGCTGTTTTTT. Translating it yields CSVVTGSKNTGELFF.

V and J are TRBV10-1 and TRBJ2-7; a weak D match, TRBD2 (6 bases). Germline-derived CDR1 and CDR2 are WNHNN and SYGVQD (reference sequence). The CDR3 is made up of 15 amino acids. Trimming left V 0 bases short and J 4 bases short, with 13 bases between. The CDR3 spells CASSESAGFWYEQYF. The DNA for the CDR3 is TGCGCCAGCAGTGAGTCGGCGGGATTTTGGTACGAGCAGTACTTC.

The rearrangement uses TRBV5-6 and TRBJ1-5, with D possibly being TRBD1 (5 bases). The V gene lost 4 bases and the J gene lost 6 bases, with 17 bases spanning the gap. The CDR3 is 15 amino acids. The germline V gene has CDR1 SGHDT and CDR2 YYEEEE. CDR3 sequence: CASSLGIPRGQPQHF. The DNA of the CDR3 is TGTGCCAGCAGCCTCGGGATCCCGAGGGGTCAGCCCCAGCATTTT. Supplemented by reference TRBV5-6 and TRBJ1-5, the full variable domain reads DAGVTQSPTHLIKTRGQQVTLRCSPKSGHDTVSWYQQALGQGPQFIFQYYEEEERQRGNFPDRFSGHQFPNYSSELNVNALLLGDSALYLCASSLGIPRGQPQHFGDGTRLSIL.

This clone was seen a few times. The rearrangement uses TRBV5-1 and TRBJ2-2; 7 bases align to TRBD1. Looked up from germline, CDR1 is SGHRS and CDR2 is YFSETQ. The CDR3 has 16 residues. With V trimmed by 4 bases and J by 6 bases, 12 bases remained unmatched. CDR3 in amino acids: CASSRETGIAAGELFF. CDR3 nucleotides: TGCGCCAGCAGCCGAGAGACAGGGATTGCCGCCGGGGAGCTGTTTTTT. Looking up the rest from reference TRBV5-1 and TRBJ2-2 gives the full variable domain: KAGVTQTPRYLIKTRGQQVTLSCSPISGHRSVSWYQQTPGQGLQFLFEYFSETQRNKGNFPGRFSGRQFSNSRSEMNVSTLELGDSALYLCASSRETGIAAGELFFGEGSRLTVL.

This sequence joins TRBV6-4 and TRBJ2-2; no definite D call. From germline, CDR1 is MRHNA and CDR2 SNTAGT. This CDR3 has 14 residues. V shed 4 bases and J shed 0 bases, with 6 bases lying between them. CDR3 sequence (DNA): TGTGCCAGCAGTGGGCAGCCGAACACCGGGGAGCTGTTTTTT. Its translation is CASSGQPNTGELFF.

This chain joins TRBV27 and TRBJ2-7; 9 nucleotides line up with TRBD1. Germline lookup yields CDR1 MNHEY and CDR2 SMNVEV (reference sequence). V shed 2 bases and J 6 bases; nucleotides not matched to a gene: 17. CDR3 length: 18 residues. The CDR3 region has the DNA TGTGCCAGCAGTTTAAGTACCGAAAACAGGGGGCGCGTTCTCGAGCAGTACTTC. Its translation is CASSLSTENRGRVLEQYF.

The rearrangement joins TRBV7-9 to TRBJ2-1, with D unclear. The CDR3 length is 15 residues. V was trimmed by 1 base and J by 15 bases, leaving 22 bases between them. CDR1 SEHNR and CDR2 FQNEAQ come from the germline V gene (reference sequence). The CDR3 sequence: CASSLGLPAIRGLFF. The CDR3 nucleotides read TGTGCCAGCAGCTTAGGACTCCCAGCGATCCGCGGTCTGTTCTTC.

The chain has TRBV9 and TRBJ2-3; 8 bases fit TRBD2. Per the germline V gene, CDR1 is SGDLS and CDR2 is YYNGEE. The trim removed 0 bases at V and 4 bases at J, leaving 7 bases unmatched. The CDR3 runs 16 residues. The CDR3 loop is CASSVVRGGISDTQYF. The CDR3 nucleotides read TGTGCCAGCAGCGTAGTTCGGGGGGGGATCTCAGATACGCAGTATTTT.

The CDR3 spells CASSSHGASSYNEQFF. CDR3 sequence (DNA): TGTGCCAGCAGCTCCCATGGGGCGAGCTCCTACAATGAGCAGTTCTTC. The chain couples TRBV7-3 to TRBJ2-1; TRBD1 might be the D (5 bases). The CDR3 is made up of 16 amino acids. Deletions cut 4 bases from V and 0 bases from J, with 13 bases between. CDR1 and CDR2 (germline): SGHTA, FQGTGA.

This clone was observed a handful of times. The chain recombines TRBV11-3 with TRBJ2-5, with D possibly TRBD1 on 5 matching bases. The CDR3 has 13 amino acids. V was pared by 5 bases and J by 7 bases, with 14 bases between. Per the germline V gene, CDR1 is SGHNT and CDR2 is YENEEA. The CDR3 sequence: CASSPGLKGTQYF. In nucleotides, the CDR3 is TGTGCCAGCAGCCCAGGGCTGAAGGGGACCCAGTACTTC.

The chain uses TRBV5-6 and TRBJ2-5, with TRBD1 matching 8 bases. In germline, CDR1 is SGHDT, CDR2 YYEEEE. Trimming removed 4 bases from V and 5 bases from J; junction bases left unmatched: 16. This CDR3 is 17 amino acids long. This CDR3 reads CASSRHIGQGDWETQYF. The CDR3 region has the DNA TGTGCCAGCAGCCGACATATAGGACAGGGAGATTGGGAGACCCAGTACTTC.

This rearrangement joins TRBV10-1 to TRBJ1-1; D is perhaps TRBD1 (5 bases). The CDR3 consists of 13 residues. Germline CDR1 is WNHNN and CDR2 is SYGVQD (reference sequence). Trimming removed 4 bases at V and 7 bases at J, with 13 bases between. The CDR3 DNA follows: TGCGCCAGCAGTGCAGACCCGACAGATGAAGCTTTCTTT. Protein product: CASSADPTDEAFF.

The CDR3 here is CASSSTVNGYTF. As DNA, the CDR3 is TGTGCCAGCAGTTCGACGGTAAATGGCTACACCTTC. The chain employs TRBV7-9 and TRBJ1-2; D unclear. Per the germline V gene, CDR1 is SEHNR and CDR2 is FQNEAQ (reference sequence). This CDR3 region has 12 residues. V gave up 6 bases and J gave up 6 bases, with 11 bases separating them. Combining the CDR3 with reference TRBV7-9 and TRBJ1-2 gives the whole variable domain DTGVSQNPRHKITKRGQNVTFRCDPISEHNRLYWYRQTLGQGPEFLTYFQNEAQLEKSRLLSDRFSAERPKGSFSTLEIQRTEQGDSAMYLCASSSTVNGYTFGSGTRLTVV.

The chain combines TRBV28 with TRBJ1-4; D is possibly TRBD1 (6 bases). Germline V gene data show CDR1 as MDHEN and CDR2 as SYDVKM. The CDR3 length is 17 residues. Trimming took 6 bases from V and 7 from J, leaving 24 bases between them. CDR3 in amino acids: CASRGKGNRVEGEKLFF. The CDR3 DNA sequence: TGTGCCAGCAGGGGCAAGGGAAACAGGGTGGAAGGTGAAAAACTGTTTTTT.

The chain is built from TRBV18 and TRBJ2-1; 10 nucleotides match TRBD1. This CDR3 is 15 amino acids long. CDR1 is KGHSH, CDR2 LQKENI, per germline. V dropped 3 bases and J dropped 6; count of bases not matched to a gene: 5. Here the CDR3 reads CASSPGTGVRNEQFF. Written as DNA, the CDR3 is TGTGCCAGCTCACCGGGGACAGGGGTTCGCAATGAGCAGTTCTTC.

This chain joins TRBV9 and TRBJ2-7; the match to TRBD2 covers 8 bases. Germline V CDR1 and CDR2: SGDLS, YYNGEE. V lost 0 bases to trimming and J lost 6 bases; unmatched junction nucleotides: 5. The CDR3 has 14 amino acids. CDR3 sequence: CASSVAGGFREQYF. CDR3 in DNA: TGTGCCAGCAGCGTAGCGGGAGGGTTCCGCGAGCAGTACTTC.

This clone has only one observation. V usage is TRBV28 and J usage is TRBJ1-3; no reliable D call. Germline CDR1 and CDR2: MDHEN and SYDVKM. V was cut by 8 bases and J by 4 bases, with 18 bases left in between. The CDR3 has 15 residues. This chain's CDR3 is CASREGPLGGNTIYF. CDR3 nucleotide sequence: TGTGCCAGCCGGGAAGGGCCTTTAGGAGGAAACACCATATATTTT.

The chain combines TRBV7-9 with TRBJ2-4; no clear D gene. This CDR3 is 15 amino acids long. Trimming shortened V by 1 base and J by 3 bases, and 10 bases separated the two germline ends. Germline loops: CDR1 SEHNR, CDR2 FQNEAQ (reference sequence). The CDR3 protein is CASSLGSDRKNIQYF. As DNA, the CDR3 is TGTGCCAGCAGCTTAGGTTCAGATCGCAAAAACATTCAGTACTTC.

The V call is TRBV11-3, the J call TRBJ2-2, with a possible D match to TRBD2 (5 bases). The CDR3 spans 15 residues. CDR1 is SGHNT and CDR2 is YENEEA in the germline V gene. With 3 bases removed from V and 4 bases from J, the gap between germline ends came to 12 bases. CDR3 protein: CASSFRGSSTGELFF. In DNA form, the CDR3 reads TGTGCCAGCAGCTTTAGAGGGAGTAGCACCGGGGAGCTGTTTTTT.

This clone has only a few counts. This sequence joins TRBV19 and TRBJ1-2; a possible D gene is TRBD1 (6 bases). Germline CDR1 reads LNHDA; CDR2 reads SQIVND (reference sequence). The CDR3 covers 13 residues. With 10 bases removed from V and 6 bases from J, the gap between germline ends came to 18 bases. CDR3 bases: TGTGCCACCCTCTACGGGACACTGGATGGCTACACCTTC. It yields the protein CATLYGTLDGYTF.

The V gene is TRBV7-2, the J gene TRBJ2-5; D uncertain. Germline V lookup: CDR1 SGHTA, CDR2 FQGNSA. Trimming shortened V by 0 bases and J by 1 base, and 9 bases separated the two germline ends. CDR3 length: 15 residues. The chain's CDR3 is CASSLALVPQETQYF. In nucleotides, the CDR3 is TGTGCCAGCAGCTTAGCCTTAGTCCCCCAAGAGACCCAGTACTTC.

The CDR3: CARPAPNEGHQETQYF. In DNA, the CDR3 is TGTGCCAGACCCGCCCCTAACGAGGGACACCAAGAGACCCAGTACTTC. The gene calls are TRBV5-3 and TRBJ2-5, with D possibly called TRBD1 or TRBD2 (5 bases each). TRBV5-3 is designated an ORF whose function remains uncertain. The CDR3 sequence is 16 residues long. V gave up 7 bases and J gave up 0 bases, with 19 bases separating them.

DNA of the CDR3: TGTGCCAGCAGTTACTCGACTGAGACTGAAGCTTTCTTT. Protein: CASSYSTETEAFF. This chain links TRBV6-5 with TRBJ1-1; D ambiguous. CDR3 length: 13 residues. Trimming took off 0 bases at V and 5 bases at J, with 7 bases between the two ends. Germline V lookup: CDR1 MNHEY, CDR2 SVGAGI.

The gene calls are TRBV7-2 and TRBJ2-7; 14 nucleotides align to TRBD2. The CDR3 loop spans 14 amino acids. CDR1 and CDR2 (germline): SGHTA, FQGNSA. The V and J ends lost 1 base and 12 bases, in that order; junction bases with no gene match: 5. CDR3 sequence: CASSLGGTSGSRYF. CDR3 DNA sequence: TGTGCCAGCAGCTTAGGTGGGACTAGCGGGAGCAGGTACTTC.